This T cell receptor beta chain was observed in a study of blood T cell repertoires in COVID-19. Study background: The United States, Italy and Spain were the sources of the acute and convalescent COVID-19 samples. Sources were T cells, B-cell-depleted T cells, or PBMCs; the material itself was cDNA or gDNA.

The CDR3 spans 14 residues. Germline loops: CDR1 SGHTA, CDR2 FQGNSA. The V end was cut by 6 bases, the J end by 0 bases, with 12 bases between. Clones were read by immunoSEQ multiplex PCR, and TCRdb kept only the in-frame ones, dropping some. The sample shows about 250,000 clones, about 91% of them seen only once. The V and J genes are TRBV7-2 and TRBJ2-7; D is ambiguous. This clonotype was sampled from a woman between 25 and 40 years old with COVID-19, enrolled during active disease. Sequencing was performed on peripheral blood. The DNA for the CDR3 is TGTGCCAGCAGTCTTACGAGGTCCTCCTACGAGCAGTACTTC. Protein sequence: CASSLTRSSYEQYF.